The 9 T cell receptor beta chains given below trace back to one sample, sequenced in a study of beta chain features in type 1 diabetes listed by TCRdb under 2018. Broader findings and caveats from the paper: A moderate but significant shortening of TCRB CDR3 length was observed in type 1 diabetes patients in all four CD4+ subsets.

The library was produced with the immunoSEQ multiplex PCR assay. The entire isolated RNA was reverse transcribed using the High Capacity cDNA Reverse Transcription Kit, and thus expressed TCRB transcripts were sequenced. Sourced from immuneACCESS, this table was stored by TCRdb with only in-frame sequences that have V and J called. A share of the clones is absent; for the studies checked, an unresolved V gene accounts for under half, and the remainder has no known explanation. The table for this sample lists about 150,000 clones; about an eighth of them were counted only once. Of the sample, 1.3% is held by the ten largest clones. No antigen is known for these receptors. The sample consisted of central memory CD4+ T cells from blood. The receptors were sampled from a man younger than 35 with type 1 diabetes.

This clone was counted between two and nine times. The DNA for the CDR3 is TGTGCCAGCTCACCCCCGCAGGGTATAAACTATGGCTACACCTTC. It encodes CASSPPQGINYGYTF. The chain carries TRBV18 and TRBJ1-2, with D maybe TRBD1 (5 bases). CDR1 is KGHSH and CDR2 is LQKENI in the germline V gene. This CDR3 spans 15 amino acids. The germline V and J ends were trimmed by 3 bases and 2 bases, with 13 bases remaining between them.

The CDR3 DNA reads TGTGCCAGCAGTGAATCCACACAGGGTACCTACAATGAGCAGTTCTTC. The encoded protein is CASSESTQGTYNEQFF. The chain joins TRBV25-1 to TRBJ2-1; D is possibly TRBD1 (6 bases). Trimming shortened V by 1 base and J by 2 bases, and 12 bases separated the two germline ends. This CDR3 has 16 residues. Germline CDR1 MGHDK, CDR2 SYGVNS.

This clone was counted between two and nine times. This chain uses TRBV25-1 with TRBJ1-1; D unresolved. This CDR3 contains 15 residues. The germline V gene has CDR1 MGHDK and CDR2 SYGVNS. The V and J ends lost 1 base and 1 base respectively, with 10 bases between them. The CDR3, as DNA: TGTGCCAGCAGTGAATGGGGAGGAGGGAACACTGAAGCTTTCTTT. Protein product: CASSEWGGGNTEAFF.

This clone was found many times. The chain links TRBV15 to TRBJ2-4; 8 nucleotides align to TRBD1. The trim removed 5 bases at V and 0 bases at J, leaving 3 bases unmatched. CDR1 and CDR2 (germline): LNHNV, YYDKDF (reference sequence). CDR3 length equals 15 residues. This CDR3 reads CATSPGGLAKNIQYF. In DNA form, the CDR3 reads TGTGCCACCAGCCCAGGGGGCCTAGCCAAAAACATTCAGTACTTC.

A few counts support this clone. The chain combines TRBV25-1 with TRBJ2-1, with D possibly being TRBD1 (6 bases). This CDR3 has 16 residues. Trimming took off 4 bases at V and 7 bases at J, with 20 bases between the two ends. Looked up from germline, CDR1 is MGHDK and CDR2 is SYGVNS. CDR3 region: CASSGTSYRVGNEQFF. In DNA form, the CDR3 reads TGTGCCAGCAGTGGGACCTCCTACAGGGTTGGGAATGAGCAGTTCTTC. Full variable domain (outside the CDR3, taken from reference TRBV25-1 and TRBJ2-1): EADIYQTPRYLVIGTGKKITLECSQTMGHDKMYWYQQDPGMELHLIHYSYGVNSTEKGDLSSESTVSRIRTEHFPLTLESARPSHTSQYLCASSGTSYRVGNEQFFGPGTRLTVL.

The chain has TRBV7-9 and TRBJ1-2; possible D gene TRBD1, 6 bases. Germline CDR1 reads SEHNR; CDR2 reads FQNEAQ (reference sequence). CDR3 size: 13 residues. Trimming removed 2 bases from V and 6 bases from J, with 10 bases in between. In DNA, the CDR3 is TGTGCCAGCAGCTTACCAGGGGTTCATGGCTACACCTTC. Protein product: CASSLPGVHGYTF.

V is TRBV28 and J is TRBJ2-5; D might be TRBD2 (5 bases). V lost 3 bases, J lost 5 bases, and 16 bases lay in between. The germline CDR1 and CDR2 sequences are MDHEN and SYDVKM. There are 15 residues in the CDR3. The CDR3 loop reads CASSFPILSGETQYF. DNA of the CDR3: TGTGCCAGCAGTTTCCCTATCCTCTCGGGGGAGACCCAGTACTTC.

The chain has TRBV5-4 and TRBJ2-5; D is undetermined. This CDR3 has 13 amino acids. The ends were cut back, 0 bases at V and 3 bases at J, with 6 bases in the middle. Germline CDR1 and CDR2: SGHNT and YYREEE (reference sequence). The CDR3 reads CASSLAKEETQYF. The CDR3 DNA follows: TGTGCCAGCAGCTTGGCCAAGGAAGAGACCCAGTACTTC.

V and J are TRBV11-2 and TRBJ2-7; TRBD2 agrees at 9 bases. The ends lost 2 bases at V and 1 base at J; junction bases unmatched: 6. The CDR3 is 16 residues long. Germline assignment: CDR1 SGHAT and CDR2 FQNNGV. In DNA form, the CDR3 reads TGTGCCAGCAGCTTACTTGGGACTAGCTCTTCCTACGAGCAGTACTTC. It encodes CASSLLGTSSSYEQYF. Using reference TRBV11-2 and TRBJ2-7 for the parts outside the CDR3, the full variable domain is EAGVAQSPRYKIIEKRQSVAFWCNPISGHATLYWYQQILGQGPKLLIQFQNNGVVDDSQLPKDRFSAERLKGVDSTLKIQPAKLEDSAVYLCASSLLGTSSSYEQYFGPGTRLTVT.